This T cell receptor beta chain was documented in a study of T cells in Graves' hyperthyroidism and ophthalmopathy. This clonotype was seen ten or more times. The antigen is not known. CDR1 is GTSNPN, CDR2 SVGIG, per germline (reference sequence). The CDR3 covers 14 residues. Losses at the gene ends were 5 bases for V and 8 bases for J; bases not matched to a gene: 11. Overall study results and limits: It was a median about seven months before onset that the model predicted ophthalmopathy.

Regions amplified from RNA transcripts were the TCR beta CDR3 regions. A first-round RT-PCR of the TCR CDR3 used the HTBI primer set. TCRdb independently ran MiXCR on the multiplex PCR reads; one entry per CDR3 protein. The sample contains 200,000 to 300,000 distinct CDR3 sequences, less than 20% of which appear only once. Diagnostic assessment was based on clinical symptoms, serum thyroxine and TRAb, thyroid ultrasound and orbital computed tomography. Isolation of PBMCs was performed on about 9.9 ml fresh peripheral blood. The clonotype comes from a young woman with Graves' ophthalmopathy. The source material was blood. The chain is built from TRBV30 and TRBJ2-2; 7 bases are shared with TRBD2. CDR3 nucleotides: TGTGCCTGGTCGCGGGACGTCGGGAGGGGGGAGCTGTTTTTT. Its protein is CAWSRDVGRGELFF.